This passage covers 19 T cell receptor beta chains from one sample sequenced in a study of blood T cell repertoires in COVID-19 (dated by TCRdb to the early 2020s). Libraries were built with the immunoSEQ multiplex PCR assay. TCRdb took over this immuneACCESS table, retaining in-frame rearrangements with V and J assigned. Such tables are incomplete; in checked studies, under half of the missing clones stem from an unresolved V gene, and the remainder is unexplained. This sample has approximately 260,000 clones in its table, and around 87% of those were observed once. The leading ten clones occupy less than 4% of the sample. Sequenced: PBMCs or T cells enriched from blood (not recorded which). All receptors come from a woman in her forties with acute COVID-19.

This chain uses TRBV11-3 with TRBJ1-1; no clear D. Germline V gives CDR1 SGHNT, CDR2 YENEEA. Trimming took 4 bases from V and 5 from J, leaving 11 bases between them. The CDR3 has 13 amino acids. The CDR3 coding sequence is TGTGCCAGCAGCTGGAAAGACAAGACTGAAGCTTTCTTT. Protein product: CASSWKDKTEAFF.

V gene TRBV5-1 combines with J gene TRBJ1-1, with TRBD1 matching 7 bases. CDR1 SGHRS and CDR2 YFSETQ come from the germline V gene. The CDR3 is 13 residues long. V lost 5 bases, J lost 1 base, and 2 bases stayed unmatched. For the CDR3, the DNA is TGCGCCAGCAGACAGGGGCCGAACACTGAAGCTTTCTTT. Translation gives CASRQGPNTEAFF.

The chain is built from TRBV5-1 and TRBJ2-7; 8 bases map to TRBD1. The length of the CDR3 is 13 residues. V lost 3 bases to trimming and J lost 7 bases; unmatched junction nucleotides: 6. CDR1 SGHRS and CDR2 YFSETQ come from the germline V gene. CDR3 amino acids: CASSSTGVGEQYF. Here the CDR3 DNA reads TGCGCCAGCAGCTCGACAGGGGTGGGAGAGCAGTACTTC.

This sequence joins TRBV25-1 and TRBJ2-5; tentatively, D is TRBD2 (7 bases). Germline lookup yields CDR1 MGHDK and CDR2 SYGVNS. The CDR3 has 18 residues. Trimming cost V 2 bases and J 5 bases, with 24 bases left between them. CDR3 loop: CASSERPGAGGLRETQYF. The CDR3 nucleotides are TGTGCCAGCAGTGAACGACCGGGGGCCGGGGGGCTAAGGGAGACCCAGTACTTC.

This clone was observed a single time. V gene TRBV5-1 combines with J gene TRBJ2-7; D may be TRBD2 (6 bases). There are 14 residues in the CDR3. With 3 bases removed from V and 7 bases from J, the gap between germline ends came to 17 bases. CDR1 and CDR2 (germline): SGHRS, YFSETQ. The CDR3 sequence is CASSSSGLVGEQYF. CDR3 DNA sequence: TGCGCCAGCAGCTCCTCGGGACTCGTGGGGGAGCAGTACTTC. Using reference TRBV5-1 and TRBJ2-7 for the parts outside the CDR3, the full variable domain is KAGVTQTPRYLIKTRGQQVTLSCSPISGHRSVSWYQQTPGQGLQFLFEYFSETQRNKGNFPGRFSGRQFSNSRSEMNVSTLELGDSALYLCASSSSGLVGEQYFGPGTRLTVT.

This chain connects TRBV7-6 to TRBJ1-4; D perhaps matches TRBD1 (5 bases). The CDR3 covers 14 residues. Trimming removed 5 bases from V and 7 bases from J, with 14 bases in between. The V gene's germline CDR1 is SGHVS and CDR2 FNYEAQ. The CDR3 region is CASSPKPGGEKLFF. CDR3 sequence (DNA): TGTGCCAGCAGCCCAAAGCCGGGGGGTGAAAAACTGTTTTTT.

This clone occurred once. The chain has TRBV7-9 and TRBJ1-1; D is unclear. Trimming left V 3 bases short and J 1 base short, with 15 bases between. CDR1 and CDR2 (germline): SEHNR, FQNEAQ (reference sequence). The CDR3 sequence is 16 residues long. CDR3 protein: CASSFYPGGGNTEAFF. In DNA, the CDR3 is TGTGCCAGCAGCTTCTACCCCGGAGGAGGGAACACTGAAGCTTTCTTT. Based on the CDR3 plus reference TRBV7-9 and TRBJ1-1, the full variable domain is DTGVSQNPRHKITKRGQNVTFRCDPISEHNRLYWYRQTLGQGPEFLTYFQNEAQLEKSRLLSDRFSAERPKGSFSTLEIQRTEQGDSAMYLCASSFYPGGGNTEAFFGQGTRLTVV.

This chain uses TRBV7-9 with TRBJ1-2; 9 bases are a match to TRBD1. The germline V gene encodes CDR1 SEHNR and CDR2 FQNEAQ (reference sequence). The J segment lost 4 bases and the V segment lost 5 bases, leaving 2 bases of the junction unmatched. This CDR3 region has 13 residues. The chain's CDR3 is CASSATGGYGYTF. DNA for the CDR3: TGTGCCAGCAGCGCGACAGGGGGCTATGGCTACACCTTC.

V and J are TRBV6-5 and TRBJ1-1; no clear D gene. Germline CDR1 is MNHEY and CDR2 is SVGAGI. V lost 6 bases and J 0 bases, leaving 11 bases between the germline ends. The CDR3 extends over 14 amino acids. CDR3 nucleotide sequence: TGTGCCAGCAGGTCCGACGGGGTGAACACTGAAGCTTTCTTT. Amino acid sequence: CASRSDGVNTEAFF.

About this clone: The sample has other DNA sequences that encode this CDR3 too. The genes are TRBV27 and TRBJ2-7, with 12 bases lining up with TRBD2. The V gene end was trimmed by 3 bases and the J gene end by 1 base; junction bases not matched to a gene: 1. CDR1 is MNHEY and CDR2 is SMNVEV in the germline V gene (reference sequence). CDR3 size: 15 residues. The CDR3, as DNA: TGTGCCAGCAGTTTGACTAGCGGGAGTTCCTACGAGCAGTACTTC. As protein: CASSLTSGSSYEQYF.

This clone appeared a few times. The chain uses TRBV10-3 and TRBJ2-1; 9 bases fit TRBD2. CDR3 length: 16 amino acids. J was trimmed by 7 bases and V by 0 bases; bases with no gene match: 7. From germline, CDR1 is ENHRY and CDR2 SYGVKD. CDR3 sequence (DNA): TGTGCCATCAGTGAGTCTGCTAGCGGGAATACGAATGAGCAGTTCTTC. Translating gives CAISESASGNTNEQFF.

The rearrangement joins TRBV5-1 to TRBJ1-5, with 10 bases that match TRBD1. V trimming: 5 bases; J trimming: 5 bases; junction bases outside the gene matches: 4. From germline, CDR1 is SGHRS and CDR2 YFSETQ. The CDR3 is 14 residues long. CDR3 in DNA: TGCGCCAGCAGTCGAGGACAGGGGGATCAGCCCCAGCATTTT. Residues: CASSRGQGDQPQHF.

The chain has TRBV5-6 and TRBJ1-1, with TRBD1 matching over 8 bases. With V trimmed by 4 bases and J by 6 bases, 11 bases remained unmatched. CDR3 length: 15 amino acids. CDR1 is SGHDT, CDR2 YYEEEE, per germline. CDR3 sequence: CASSKLRGRGSEAFF. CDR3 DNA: TGTGCCAGCAGCAAGCTCAGGGGGCGCGGATCTGAAGCTTTCTTT.

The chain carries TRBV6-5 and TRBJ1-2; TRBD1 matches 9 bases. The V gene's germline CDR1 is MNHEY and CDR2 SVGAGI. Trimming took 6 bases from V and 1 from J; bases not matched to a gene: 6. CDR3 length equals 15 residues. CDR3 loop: CASRPGTGSNYGYTF. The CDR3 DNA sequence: TGTGCCAGCAGACCCGGGACAGGGAGTAACTATGGCTACACCTTC.

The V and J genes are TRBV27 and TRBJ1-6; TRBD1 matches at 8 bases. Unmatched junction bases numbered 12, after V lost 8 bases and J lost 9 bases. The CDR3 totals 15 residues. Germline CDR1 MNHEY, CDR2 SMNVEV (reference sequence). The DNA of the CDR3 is TGTGCCAGCCCCCTTAAAAGACAGGGGAGTTCACCCCTCCACTTT. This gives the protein CASPLKRQGSSPLHF.

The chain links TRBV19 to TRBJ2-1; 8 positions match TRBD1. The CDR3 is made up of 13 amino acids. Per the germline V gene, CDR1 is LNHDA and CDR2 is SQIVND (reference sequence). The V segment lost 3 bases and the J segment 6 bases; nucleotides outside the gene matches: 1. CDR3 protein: CASSIQGANEQFF. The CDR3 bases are TGTGCCAGTAGTATTCAGGGGGCCAATGAGCAGTTCTTC.

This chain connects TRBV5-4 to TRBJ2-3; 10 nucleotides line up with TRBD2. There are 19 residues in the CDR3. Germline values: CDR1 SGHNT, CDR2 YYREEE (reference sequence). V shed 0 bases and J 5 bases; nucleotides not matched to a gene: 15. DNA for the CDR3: TGTGCCAGCAGCTTGGGTGGGCCCCTAGCGGGAGTAGGAGGAGATACGCAGTATTTT. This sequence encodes CASSLGGPLAGVGGDTQYF.

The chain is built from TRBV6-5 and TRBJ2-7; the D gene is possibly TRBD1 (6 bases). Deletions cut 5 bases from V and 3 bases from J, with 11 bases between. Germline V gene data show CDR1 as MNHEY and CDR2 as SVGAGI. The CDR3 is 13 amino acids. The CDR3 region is CASSPPGHYEQYF. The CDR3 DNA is TGTGCCAGCAGTCCCCCGGGACACTACGAGCAGTACTTC.

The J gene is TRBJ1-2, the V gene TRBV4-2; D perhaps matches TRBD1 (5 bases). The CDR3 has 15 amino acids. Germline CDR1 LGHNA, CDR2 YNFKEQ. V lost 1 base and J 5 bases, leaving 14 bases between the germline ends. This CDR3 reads CASSQAGTAGYGYTF. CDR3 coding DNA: TGTGCCAGCAGCCAAGCAGGGACCGCGGGGTATGGCTACACCTTC.